The rows below give T cell receptor beta chains drawn from one sample of a study of cytomegalovirus exposure and HLA in healthy donors. Profiled with immunoSEQ multiplex PCR; TCRdb holds only in-frame clones, not every one. Seen here are around 150,000 clones, 66% observed once, and the top ten hold 1.5% to 2%. The sample comprised PBMCs. Receptors were obtained from a human donor in good health. The CDR3 runs from the conserved cysteine through the conserved F or W. The order of the fields is clone size, D gene, J gene, V gene, CDR3 DNA, CDR3 protein. D genes are given only for firm matches. A clone size is listed for some rows: how often the clone was seen (once, few, many), or a class if it is expanded.

clone_size: NA; d_call: TRBD2; j_call: TRBJ2-2; v_call: TRBV5-5; cdr3_nt: TGTGCCAGCAGCTTGCGGGCGGGAGTGCTCGCCGGGGAGCTGTTTTTT; cdr3_aa: CASSLRAGVLAGELFF
clone_size: NA; d_call: NA; j_call: TRBJ2-1; v_call: TRBV23-1; cdr3_nt: TGCGCCAGCAGTCAATACGGGGGCAATGAGCAGTTCTTC; cdr3_aa: CASSQYGGNEQFF
clone_size: few; d_call: NA; j_call: TRBJ2-7; v_call: TRBV18; cdr3_nt: TGTGCCAGCTCACCCAGTACCGACGAGCAGTACTTC; cdr3_aa: CASSPSTDEQYF
clone_size: NA; d_call: NA; j_call: TRBJ2-7; v_call: TRBV28; cdr3_nt: TGTGCCAGCAGTTTTGGGGCGTACGAGCAGTACTTC; cdr3_aa: CASSFGAYEQYF
clone_size: NA; d_call: TRBD1; j_call: TRBJ1-2; v_call: TRBV28; cdr3_nt: TGTGCCAGCAGCCTGACAGGGGCGGTCTATGGCTACACCTTC; cdr3_aa: CASSLTGAVYGYTF
clone_size: NA; d_call: TRBD1; j_call: TRBJ2-7; v_call: TRBV5-5; cdr3_nt: TGTGCCAGCAGCTGGACAGGAGGCTACGAGCAGTACTTC; cdr3_aa: CASSWTGGYEQYF
clone_size: NA; d_call: TRBD1; j_call: TRBJ1-1; v_call: TRBV7-2; cdr3_nt: TGTGCCAGCAGCCGAGGGGGCAGGGCAGCTTTCTTT; cdr3_aa: CASSRGGRAAFF
clone_size: NA; d_call: NA; j_call: TRBJ2-5; v_call: TRBV7-9; cdr3_nt: TGTGCCAGCAGCTACAGGGCAACTGAAGAGACCCAGTACTTC; cdr3_aa: CASSYRATEETQYF
clone_size: NA; d_call: NA; j_call: TRBJ2-7; v_call: TRBV28; cdr3_nt: TGTGCCAGCAATGCCCTAGACAGTTACGAGCAGTACTTC; cdr3_aa: CASNALDSYEQYF
clone_size: few; d_call: NA; j_call: TRBJ2-7; v_call: TRBV6-5; cdr3_nt: TGTGCCAGCAGTCGGGACATTTCCTACGAGCAGTACTTC; cdr3_aa: CASSRDISYEQYF
clone_size: NA; d_call: TRBD1; j_call: TRBJ2-7; v_call: TRBV14; cdr3_nt: TGCGCCAGCAGCCGGACAGGGAGGTACGAGCAGTACTTC; cdr3_aa: CASSRTGRYEQYF
clone_size: NA; d_call: TRBD1; j_call: TRBJ1-4; v_call: TRBV5-1; cdr3_nt: TGCGCCAGCAGCGCGGGACAGGGGGGAGCTGAAAAACTGTTTTTT; cdr3_aa: CASSAGQGGAEKLFF
clone_size: NA; d_call: NA; j_call: TRBJ2-7; v_call: TRBV7-2; cdr3_nt: TGTGCCAGCAGCTCCCTTTCCGCCGGGAACCCCTACGAGCAGTACTTC; cdr3_aa: CASSSLSAGNPYEQYF
clone_size: NA; d_call: TRBD1; j_call: TRBJ1-5; v_call: TRBV2; cdr3_nt: TGTGCCAGCAGTGAAGGACAGGGGGCCGCTCAGCCCCAGCATTTT; cdr3_aa: CASSEGQGAAQPQHF
clone_size: NA; d_call: TRBD1; j_call: TRBJ2-3; v_call: TRBV25-1; cdr3_nt: TGTGCCAGCAGGACAGGGGATACGCAGTATTTT; cdr3_aa: CASRTGDTQYF
clone_size: NA; d_call: NA; j_call: TRBJ2-1; v_call: TRBV10-3; cdr3_nt: TGTGCCGTGCGTAGCGATCGTAAGGACAATGAGCAGTTCTTC; cdr3_aa: CAVRSDRKDNEQFF
clone_size: NA; d_call: NA; j_call: TRBJ2-3; v_call: TRBV6-5; cdr3_nt: TGTGCCAGCAGCCGAGGTATGACAGATACGCAGTATTTT; cdr3_aa: CASSRGMTDTQYF
clone_size: NA; d_call: TRBD1; j_call: TRBJ2-7; v_call: TRBV5-4; cdr3_nt: TGTGCCAGCAGCCCGGGACAGGGTAATTACGAGCAGTACTTC; cdr3_aa: CASSPGQGNYEQYF
clone_size: NA; d_call: TRBD1; j_call: TRBJ1-2; v_call: TRBV19; cdr3_nt: TGTGCCAGTAGACAGACAGGGGCGAGCTATGGCTACACCTTC; cdr3_aa: CASRQTGASYGYTF